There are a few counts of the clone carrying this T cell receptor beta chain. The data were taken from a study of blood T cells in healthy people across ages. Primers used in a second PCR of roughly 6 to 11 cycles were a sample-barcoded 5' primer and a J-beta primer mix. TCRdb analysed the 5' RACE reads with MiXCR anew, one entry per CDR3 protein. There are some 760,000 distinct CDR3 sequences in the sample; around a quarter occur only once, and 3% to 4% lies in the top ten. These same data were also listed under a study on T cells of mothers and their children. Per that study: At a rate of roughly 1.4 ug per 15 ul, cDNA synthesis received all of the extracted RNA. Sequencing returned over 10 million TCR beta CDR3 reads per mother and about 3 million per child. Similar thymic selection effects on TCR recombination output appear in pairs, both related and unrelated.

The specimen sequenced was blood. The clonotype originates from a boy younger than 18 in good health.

The DNA for the CDR3 is TGCAGTGCTAGAGACCATATACGATCGGCTAGCTCGCATGAGCAGTTCTTC. Its protein is CSARDHIRSASSHEQFF. This sequence joins TRBV20-1 and TRBJ2-1; D perhaps matches TRBD2 (5 bases). Germline assignment: CDR1 DFQATT and CDR2 SNEGSKA (reference sequence). The germline V and J ends were trimmed by 0 bases and 8 bases, with 23 bases remaining between them. There are 17 residues in the CDR3.